This passage covers 21 T cell receptor beta chains from one sample sequenced in a study of blood T cell repertoires in COVID-19. The method was immunoSEQ multiplex PCR; TCRdb's version includes in-frame clones alone and lacks a portion of them. The sample holds around 240,000 clones, approximately 81% seen once. Sequenced sample: peripheral blood. The receptors derive from a man in his forties or fifties with acute or convalescent COVID-19.

This clone was detected only once. J is TRBJ2-1 and V is TRBV11-2; D possibly corresponds to TRBD2 (5 bases). In germline, CDR1 is SGHAT, CDR2 FQNNGV. The CDR3 loop spans 15 amino acids. Trimming left V 2 bases short and J 9 bases short, with 17 bases between. CDR3 DNA sequence: TGTGCCAGCAGCTTACGGGAATCCTTTCTGATTGAGCAGTTCTTC. Translated, it gives CASSLRESFLIEQFF.

The chain couples TRBV2 to TRBJ1-5; 8 nucleotides line up with TRBD1. V shed 6 bases, J shed 0 bases, and the junction held 4 bases outside the gene matches. This CDR3 region has 15 residues. Germline CDR1 SNHLY, CDR2 FYNNEI. The CDR3 nucleotides read TGTGCCAGCAGGTCGGACAGGGTTAGCAATCAGCCCCAGCATTTT. It encodes CASRSDRVSNQPQHF.

V and J are TRBV6-5 and TRBJ1-5; D perhaps matches TRBD1 (6 bases). V lost 6 bases and J 4 bases, leaving 13 bases between the germline ends. Germline V gene data show CDR1 as MNHEY and CDR2 as SVGAGI. The CDR3 length is 14 residues. For the CDR3, the DNA is TGTGCCAGCAGCCGACAGGCTGCAAATCAGCCCCAGCATTTT. As protein: CASSRQAANQPQHF.

V and J are TRBV9 and TRBJ1-1; TRBD1 aligns across 9 bases. The ends lost 0 bases at V and 3 bases at J; junction bases unmatched: 3. There are 15 residues in the CDR3. Looked up from germline, CDR1 is SGDLS and CDR2 is YYNGEE. CDR3 amino acids: CASSVEGQGYTEAFF. CDR3 nucleotide sequence: TGTGCCAGCAGCGTAGAGGGACAGGGATACACTGAAGCTTTCTTT.

The CDR3 sequence: CASSLDPGSEAFF. DNA of the CDR3: TGTGCCAGCAGCTTAGATCCGGGGAGTGAAGCTTTCTTT. The chain is built from TRBV7-3 and TRBJ1-1; no reliable D call. CDR3 length: 13 residues. Germline loops: CDR1 SGHTA, CDR2 FQGTGA. The germline V and J ends were trimmed by 2 bases and 7 bases, with 11 bases remaining between them.

This rearrangement joins TRBV9 to TRBJ2-7; 9 bases are a match to TRBD1. The V and J ends lost 4 bases and 2 bases, in that order; junction bases with no gene match: 4. This CDR3 has 14 residues. Germline V gene sequence: CDR1 SGDLS, CDR2 YYNGEE. The CDR3 DNA reads as TGTGCCAGCAGCTCCGGGACAGGGCCCTACGAGCAGTACTTC. Translated, it gives CASSSGTGPYEQYF. The variable domain in full, completed from reference TRBV9 and TRBJ2-7, reads DSGVTQTPKHLITATGQRVTLRCSPRSGDLSVYWYQQSLDQGLQFLIQYYNGEERAKGNILERFSAQQFPDLHSELNLSSLELGDSALYFCASSSGTGPYEQYFGPGTRLTVT.

The rearrangement links TRBV14 to TRBJ2-5, with 8 bases aligning to TRBD1. This CDR3 contains 14 residues. Germline CDR1 and CDR2: SGHDN and FVKESK. The V segment lost 4 bases and the J segment 0 bases; nucleotides outside the gene matches: 1. The CDR3 is CASSRDRNQETQYF. Here the CDR3 DNA reads TGTGCCAGCAGCCGGGACAGGAACCAAGAGACCCAGTACTTC.

The rearrangement joins TRBV7-2 to TRBJ1-1; 8 positions agree with TRBD1. Germline values: CDR1 SGHTA, CDR2 FQGNSA. Germline trimming cut 5 bases from V and 4 bases from J; bases unmatched to any gene: 3. The CDR3 loop spans 13 amino acids. CDR3 DNA: TGTGCCAGCAGCCGTACAGGGGGCACTGAAGCTTTCTTT. Translating gives CASSRTGGTEAFF. The variable domain in full, completed from reference TRBV7-2 and TRBJ1-1, reads GAGVSQSPSNKVTEKGKDVELRCDPISGHTALYWYRQSLGQGLEFLIYFQGNSAPDKSGLPSDRFSAERTGGSVSTLTIQRTQQEDSAVYLCASSRTGGTEAFFGQGTRLTVV.

The V gene is TRBV11-2, the J gene TRBJ1-1; weak D call: TRBD1 (6 bases). The germline V gene has CDR1 SGHAT and CDR2 FQNNGV. The CDR3 has 14 amino acids. V lost 5 bases to trimming and J lost 4 bases, with 14 bases between them. CDR3 sequence reads: CASSEAGTSTEAFF. The CDR3 coding sequence is TGTGCCAGCAGCGAAGCCGGGACAAGCACTGAAGCTTTCTTT.

This clone has just a few counts. V usage is TRBV2 and J usage is TRBJ1-5; 7 bases fit TRBD1. The CDR3 runs to 15 residues. Germline V CDR1 and CDR2: SNHLY, FYNNEI. The ends lost 7 bases at V and 9 bases at J; junction bases unmatched: 15. The CDR3 protein is CASNLDRSGTWPQHF. In DNA form, the CDR3 reads TGTGCCAGCAATTTGGACAGGAGCGGCACATGGCCCCAGCATTTT.

The rearrangement links TRBV19 to TRBJ1-6, with D maybe TRBD1 (5 bases). Trimming removed 4 bases at V and 8 bases at J, with 9 bases between. This CDR3 comprises 13 residues. The germline gives CDR1 LNHDA, CDR2 SQIVND (reference sequence). DNA for the CDR3: TGTGCCAGTAGTAATACAGGTGATTCACCCCTCCACTTT. This sequence encodes CASSNTGDSPLHF.

This clone was seen only once. This chain joins TRBV9 and TRBJ2-1; 7 nucleotides agree with TRBD2. CDR1 and CDR2 from the germline V gene are SGDLS and YYNGEE. CDR3 length: 13 amino acids. The junction had 4 bases not matched to a gene; V was cut back by 4 bases and J by 6 bases. CDR3 DNA: TGTGCCAGCAGCAGAGCGGGGTCCAATGAGCAGTTCTTC. The encoded protein is CASSRAGSNEQFF.

The chain couples TRBV5-1 to TRBJ2-2, with D perhaps matching TRBD2 (7 bases). The CDR3 runs 16 residues. The ends were cut back, 4 bases at V and 4 bases at J, with 17 bases in the middle. CDR1 and CDR2 (germline): SGHRS, YFSETQ. The CDR3 nucleotides are TGCGCCAGCAGCCCCTCTGGGAGGGGGATCACCGGGGAGCTGTTTTTT. Its protein product is CASSPSGRGITGELFF.

This CDR3 reads CASSGITGIFGQPQHF. CDR3 sequence (DNA): TGTGCCAGTAGTGGAATTACAGGGATTTTTGGTCAGCCCCAGCATTTT. The chain combines TRBV19 with TRBJ1-5; weak D call: TRBD1 (6 bases). Per the germline V gene, CDR1 is LNHDA and CDR2 is SQIVND (reference sequence). V lost 5 bases and J 6 bases, leaving 20 bases between the germline ends. This CDR3 region has 16 residues.

This CDR3 reads CASSVETPSSPLHF. DNA for the CDR3: TGTGCCAGCAGTGTCGAGACGCCTAGTTCACCCCTCCACTTT. V usage is TRBV28 and J usage is TRBJ1-6; D is unresolved. V was cut by 5 bases and J by 9 bases, with 14 bases left in between. Looked up from germline, CDR1 is MDHEN and CDR2 is SYDVKM. The CDR3 covers 14 residues.

V usage is TRBV11-2 and J usage is TRBJ1-5; weak D call: TRBD1 (5 bases). The CDR3 contains 13 residues. CDR1 and CDR2 from the germline V gene are SGHAT and FQNNGV. Between the trimmed V and J ends, which lost 5 bases and 5 bases, there was a span of 10 bases. In nucleotides, the CDR3 is TGTGCCAGCAGCCTCGACAGTTATCAGCCCCAGCATTTT. Translated, it gives CASSLDSYQPQHF.

The CDR3 spells CATRAGGKTGNTIYF. The CDR3 nucleotides are TGTGCCACCCGCGCGGGGGGGAAGACTGGAAACACCATATATTTT. This sequence joins TRBV10-3 and TRBJ1-3; TRBD1 might be the D (5 bases). The CDR3 length is 15 residues. V was shortened by 10 bases and J by 2 bases, with 18 bases between the two germline ends. Germline V CDR1 and CDR2: ENHRY, SYGVKD.

This sequence joins TRBV20-1 and TRBJ1-1, with TRBD1 matching over 10 bases. Trimming removed 3 bases from V and 4 bases from J; junction bases left unmatched: 8. Germline V gene sequence: CDR1 DFQATT, CDR2 SNEGSKA (reference sequence). The CDR3 totals 15 residues. CDR3 sequence reads: CSASPDRGLFTEAFF. In DNA form, the CDR3 reads TGCAGTGCTAGTCCCGACAGGGGGCTGTTCACTGAAGCTTTCTTT.

The rearrangement uses TRBV18 and TRBJ1-1, with 8 bases aligning to TRBD1. This CDR3 has 14 amino acids. V shed 5 bases, J shed 2 bases, and the junction held 4 bases outside the gene matches. CDR1 and CDR2 (germline): KGHSH, LQKENI. The CDR3 is CASSGGQGNTEAFF. For the CDR3, the DNA is TGTGCCAGCTCAGGAGGACAGGGAAACACTGAAGCTTTCTTT.

Here the CDR3 reads CASSRIGGQGGLLGEAFF. As DNA, the CDR3 is TGTGCCAGCAGCCGTATAGGGGGACAGGGGGGTTTGTTGGGTGAAGCTTTCTTT. The rearrangement links TRBV3-1 (or the pseudogene TRBV3-2) to TRBJ1-1, with TRBD1 matching over 11 bases. V dropped 4 bases and J dropped 7; count of bases not matched to a gene: 17. Germline V lookup: CDR1 LGHDT, CDR2 YNNKEL (reference sequence). The CDR3 is 18 residues long.

The CDR3 protein is CASSYSWQSNTEAFF. CDR3 sequence (DNA): TGTGCCAGCAGTTACTCGTGGCAGTCGAACACTGAAGCTTTCTTT. The chain links TRBV6-5 to TRBJ1-1; D remains unclear. V was pared by 0 bases and J by 1 base, with 9 bases between. Germline CDR1 is MNHEY and CDR2 is SVGAGI. CDR3 length: 15 amino acids.